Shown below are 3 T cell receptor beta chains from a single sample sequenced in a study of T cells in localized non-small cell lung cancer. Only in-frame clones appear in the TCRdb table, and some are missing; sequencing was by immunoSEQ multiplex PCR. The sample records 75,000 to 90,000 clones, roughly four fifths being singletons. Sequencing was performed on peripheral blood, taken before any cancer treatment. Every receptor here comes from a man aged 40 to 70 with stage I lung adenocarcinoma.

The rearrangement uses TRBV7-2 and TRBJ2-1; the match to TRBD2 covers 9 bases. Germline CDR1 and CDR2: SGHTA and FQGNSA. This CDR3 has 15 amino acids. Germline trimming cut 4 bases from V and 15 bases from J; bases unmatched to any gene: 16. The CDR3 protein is CASSSRAAGGGALFF. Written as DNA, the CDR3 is TGTGCCAGCAGCTCTAGAGCCGCTGGCGGGGGGGCGTTGTTCTTC.

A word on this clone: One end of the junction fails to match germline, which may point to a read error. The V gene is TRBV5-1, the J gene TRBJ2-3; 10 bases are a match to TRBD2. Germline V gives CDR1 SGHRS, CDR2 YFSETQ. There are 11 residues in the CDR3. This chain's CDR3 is CASTLAGVKIF. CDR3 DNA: TGCGCCAGCACCCTAGCGGGGGTGAAAATTTTT.

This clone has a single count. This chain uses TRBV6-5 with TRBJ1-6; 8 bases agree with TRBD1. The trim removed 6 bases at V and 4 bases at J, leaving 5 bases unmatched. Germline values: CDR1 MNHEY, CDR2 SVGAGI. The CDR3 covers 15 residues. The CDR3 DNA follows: TGTGCCAGCAGATCCGGACAGGGTTATAATTCACCCCTCCACTTT. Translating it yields CASRSGQGYNSPLHF.